The 18 T cell receptor beta chains below come from one sample, sequenced in a study of blood T cell repertoires in COVID-19. TCRdb keeps only in-frame clones here, not all; method: immunoSEQ multiplex PCR. Of tens of thousands of clones in the sample, roughly nine tenths were seen once. Sequenced input: peripheral blood. The receptors were gathered from a man in his 60s with COVID-19, enrolled during active disease.

The J gene is TRBJ2-1, the V gene TRBV9; TRBD2 might be the D (5 bases). The V end was cut by 4 bases, the J end by 9 bases, with 8 bases between. The CDR3 runs to 11 residues. Germline V gives CDR1 SGDLS, CDR2 YYNGEE. CDR3 amino acids: CASSPGIEQFF. CDR3 sequence (DNA): TGTGCCAGCAGCCCCGGGATTGAGCAGTTCTTC. The whole variable domain, filled in from reference TRBV9 and TRBJ2-1, reads DSGVTQTPKHLITATGQRVTLRCSPRSGDLSVYWYQQSLDQGLQFLIQYYNGEERAKGNILERFSAQQFPDLHSELNLSSLELGDSALYFCASSPGIEQFFGPGTRLTVL.

The CDR3 is CASSTTGTLQETQYF. CDR3 bases: TGTGCCAGCAGCACTACCGGGACACTCCAAGAGACCCAGTACTTC. This sequence joins TRBV7-9 and TRBJ2-5, with D perhaps TRBD1 (6 bases). Germline V gene lookup returns CDR1 SEHNR and CDR2 FQNEAQ (reference sequence). Trimming removed 5 bases from V and 1 base from J, with 14 bases in between. The CDR3 runs 15 residues.

The V gene is TRBV28, the J gene TRBJ2-7, with D possibly TRBD2 on 5 matching bases. V lost 1 base, J lost 1 base, and 11 bases lay in between. From germline, CDR1 is MDHEN and CDR2 SYDVKM. The CDR3 loop spans 15 amino acids. The DNA of the CDR3 is TGTGCCAGCAGTTTATTCATCGGGGTGTCCTACGAGCAGTACTTC. Its translation: CASSLFIGVSYEQYF.

V and J are TRBV18 and TRBJ1-1; possible D gene TRBD1, 6 bases. Germline V gene sequence: CDR1 KGHSH, CDR2 LQKENI. Trimming took off 6 bases at V and 0 bases at J, with 20 bases between the two ends. This CDR3 is built from 17 residues. This CDR3 is CASSLGTGTNMNTEAFF. CDR3 nucleotide sequence: TGTGCCAGCTCCCTAGGTACAGGGACTAACATGAACACTGAAGCTTTCTTT.

This clone was observed a few times. The rearrangement joins TRBV5-6 to TRBJ2-3, with a weak D call TRBD2 (6 bases). The germline V gene has CDR1 SGHDT and CDR2 YYEEEE. This CDR3 spans 15 amino acids. Trimming cost V 1 base and J 7 bases, with 16 bases left between them. The CDR3 coding sequence is TGTGCCAGCAGCTTGTCCGGGACTGGGTTTAATACGCAGTATTTT. This translates into CASSLSGTGFNTQYF.

This clone was seen only once. The chain joins TRBV4-1 to TRBJ2-1; D is possibly TRBD2 (5 bases). Trimming removed 1 base at V and 3 bases at J, with 13 bases between. This CDR3 has 16 residues. The germline gives CDR1 MGHRA, CDR2 YSYEKL. DNA of the CDR3: TGCGCCAGCAGCCAAGTCCCTAGCAGTAACTACAATGAGCAGTTCTTC. Protein sequence: CASSQVPSSNYNEQFF.

The sample holds one count of this clone. This chain uses TRBV29-1 with TRBJ1-4; 9 bases map to TRBD1. The CDR3 extends over 13 amino acids. The germline V gene encodes CDR1 SQVTM and CDR2 ANQGSEA. With 6 bases clipped from V and 7 bases from J, the junction kept 6 bases outside the gene matches. CDR3 loop: CSVPGQGGEKLFF. CDR3 bases: TGCAGCGTCCCGGGACAGGGAGGTGAAAAACTGTTTTTT.

The J gene is TRBJ1-6, the V gene TRBV11-2; the D gene is possibly TRBD1 (5 bases). Germline V gives CDR1 SGHAT, CDR2 FQNNGV. The germline V and J ends were trimmed by 2 bases and 7 bases, with 12 bases remaining between them. The CDR3 sequence is 15 residues long. The CDR3 sequence: CASSLTPGFNSPLHF. The CDR3 region has the DNA TGTGCCAGCAGCTTAACGCCAGGGTTCAATTCACCCCTCCACTTT.

The V gene is TRBV7-2, the J gene TRBJ2-5, with no clear D. The CDR3 covers 12 residues. Germline values: CDR1 SGHTA, CDR2 FQGNSA. Trimming took off 2 bases at V and 4 bases at J, with 5 bases between the two ends. CDR3 loop: CASSLLGETQYF. The CDR3 DNA reads TGTGCCAGCAGCTTACTCGGAGAGACCCAGTACTTC.

This chain uses TRBV5-4 with TRBJ1-2, with D tentatively TRBD1 (5 bases). CDR3 size: 14 residues. V was trimmed by 5 bases and J by 8 bases, leaving 19 bases between them. Germline V CDR1 and CDR2: SGHNT, YYREEE (reference sequence). DNA for the CDR3: TGTGCCAGCAGGGCGCAGGGAGGGTCTGTCGGCTACACCTTC. Translation: CASRAQGGSVGYTF.

The gene calls are TRBV7-6 and TRBJ1-4, with D maybe TRBD1 (6 bases). In germline, CDR1 is SGHVS, CDR2 FNYEAQ. CDR3 length equals 13 residues. Trimming cost V 5 bases and J 4 bases, with 8 bases left between them. CDR3 nucleotide sequence: TGTGCCAGCAGCCAACAGGGTAATGAAAAACTGTTTTTT. The encoded protein is CASSQQGNEKLFF.

This clone was found a few times. The chain links TRBV5-1 to TRBJ2-7; possible D gene TRBD2, 5 bases. The CDR3 extends over 14 amino acids. V was pared by 5 bases and J by 3 bases, with 15 bases between. Germline V gene lookup returns CDR1 SGHRS and CDR2 YFSETQ. The CDR3 reads CASSLNSVRYEQYF. The CDR3 bases are TGCGCCAGCAGTCTTAATAGCGTCCGCTACGAGCAGTACTTC.

This chain connects TRBV4-1 to TRBJ2-3, with 12 bases matching TRBD2. The CDR3 extends over 16 amino acids. The V segment lost 4 bases and the J segment 5 bases; nucleotides outside the gene matches: 7. Germline V gives CDR1 MGHRA, CDR2 YSYEKL. DNA for the CDR3: TGCGCCAGCAGCCGGATCCTAGCGGGAGGGCAAGATACGCAGTATTTT. This gives the protein CASSRILAGGQDTQYF.

The rearrangement joins TRBV27 to TRBJ1-1; possibly TRBD1 for D (6 bases). The V and J ends lost 2 bases and 3 bases respectively, with 13 bases between them. Germline CDR1 reads MNHEY; CDR2 reads SMNVEV (reference sequence). CDR3 length: 15 residues. This chain's CDR3 is CASSLTGQLHTEAFF. The CDR3 nucleotides are TGTGCCAGCAGTTTAACAGGGCAGTTGCACACTGAAGCTTTCTTT.

The V and J genes are TRBV5-8 and TRBJ1-5; D not resolved. Trimming took 4 bases from V and 6 from J, leaving 8 bases between them. Germline loops: CDR1 SGHTS, CDR2 YDEGEE. The CDR3 length is 12 residues. The CDR3 reads CASSLPPQPQHF. CDR3 DNA sequence: TGTGCCAGCAGCCTTCCCCCTCAGCCCCAGCATTTT. Full variable domain (missing parts from reference TRBV5-8 and TRBJ1-5): EAGVTQSPTHLIKTRGQQATLRCSPISGHTSVYWYQQALGLGLQFLLWYDEGEERNRGNFPPRFSGRQFPNYSSELNVNALELEDSALYLCASSLPPQPQHFGDGTRLSIL.

V usage is TRBV28 and J usage is TRBJ1-4, with D hard to call. The V end was cut by 6 bases, the J end by 8 bases, with 10 bases between. The CDR3 is 12 amino acids. CDR1 is MDHEN and CDR2 is SYDVKM in the germline V gene. The CDR3: CASSPEREKLFF. The CDR3, as DNA: TGTGCCAGCAGCCCAGAACGAGAAAAACTGTTTTTT.

The genes are TRBV14 and TRBJ1-1; possible D gene TRBD1, 5 bases. The germline CDR1 and CDR2 sequences are SGHDN and FVKESK. Deletions cut 4 bases from V and 6 bases from J, with 12 bases between. The CDR3 runs to 13 residues. The CDR3 reads CASSRNQGPEAFF. In nucleotides, the CDR3 is TGTGCCAGCAGCCGGAATCAGGGCCCTGAAGCTTTCTTT.

This chain links TRBV6-4 with TRBJ2-1; 10 bases are shared with TRBD2. Germline-derived CDR1 and CDR2 are MRHNA and SNTAGT. With 3 bases clipped from V and 4 bases from J, the junction kept 6 bases outside the gene matches. This CDR3 is 16 amino acids long. DNA for the CDR3: TGTGCCAGCAGTGAGGCTAGCGGGAGTATATACAATGAGCAGTTCTTC. Its translation is CASSEASGSIYNEQFF.